A single sample gave rise to the 32 T cell receptor beta chains below, sequenced in a study of regulatory T cells in long-lasting Graves disease. Arm-PCR of CDR3 regions with iRepertoire HTBI primers generated TCR beta libraries. A single record per CDR3 protein comes from TCRdb applying MiXCR to the multiplex PCR reads. Of over 350,000 distinct CDR3 sequences listed, about 14% are singletons. Time point defined: newly diagnosed GD, antithyroid drugs for less than 3 months. From PBMCs, RNA was extracted and then used to make the TCR library. The same sample was also studied in work on T cells in Graves' hyperthyroidism and ophthalmopathy.

Sequenced here: peripheral blood mononuclear cells (PBMCs), sampled at new diagnosis, from a patient treated with antithyroid drugs. These receptors were collected from a woman aged 50 to 65 with Graves disease.

In this sample, this clonotype turned up many times. The chain links TRBV7-8 to TRBJ2-7, with TRBD1 identical over 8 bases. V lost 2 bases and J lost 4; bases outside the gene matches: 7. The CDR3 runs to 15 residues. Germline-derived CDR1 and CDR2 are SGHVS and FQNEAQ. CDR3 DNA: TGTGCCAGCAGCTTACCTGGACAGGGACCGTACGAGCAGTACTTC. Its translation is CASSLPGQGPYEQYF.

This chain joins TRBV20-1 and TRBJ2-3; the D is unclear. V lost 0 bases to trimming and J lost 2 bases, with 12 bases between them. The germline gives CDR1 DFQATT, CDR2 SNEGSKA (reference sequence). The CDR3 runs 15 residues. CDR3 sequence reads: CSARDPSRPTDTQYF. CDR3 DNA sequence: TGCAGTGCTAGAGATCCCAGCCGGCCCACAGATACGCAGTATTTT.

This clonotype was detected only a few times. J is TRBJ2-3 and V is TRBV6-2 or TRBV6-3; D is unclear. Trimming pared 5 bases from V and 4 bases from J, leaving 16 bases between. This CDR3 region has 15 residues. Germline values: CDR1 MNHEY, CDR2 SVGEGT. The CDR3 region is CASSESLVRADTQYF. CDR3 nucleotide sequence: TGTGCCAGCAGTGAATCACTCGTCAGAGCAGATACGCAGTATTTT.

The J gene is TRBJ2-1, the V gene TRBV9; 12 positions agree with TRBD2. Germline V gene sequence: CDR1 SGDLS, CDR2 YYNGEE. The CDR3 loop spans 17 amino acids. The V gene end was trimmed by 3 bases and the J gene end by 0 bases; junction bases not matched to a gene: 4. This chain's CDR3 is CASSALTSGSSYNEQFF. As DNA, the CDR3 is TGTGCCAGCAGCGCGTTGACTAGCGGGAGCTCCTACAATGAGCAGTTCTTC. The full variable domain, with the rest looked up from reference TRBV9 and TRBJ2-1, is DSGVTQTPKHLITATGQRVTLRCSPRSGDLSVYWYQQSLDQGLQFLIQYYNGEERAKGNILERFSAQQFPDLHSELNLSSLELGDSALYFCASSALTSGSSYNEQFFGPGTRLTVL.

This clonotype was counted at least ten times. V gene TRBV10-3 combines with J gene TRBJ1-5, with D possibly TRBD1 on 5 matching bases. Between the trimmed V and J ends, which lost 3 bases and 4 bases, there was a span of 10 bases. The CDR3 is 14 residues long. CDR1 and CDR2 from the germline V gene are ENHRY and SYGVKD. Here the CDR3 reads CAISEEGLNQPQHF. The CDR3 DNA sequence: TGTGCCATCAGTGAAGAGGGGCTAAATCAGCCCCAGCATTTT.

This clonotype appeared a few times. The chain couples TRBV5-1 to TRBJ1-1, with D tentatively TRBD1 (6 bases). V was trimmed by 0 bases and J by 8 bases, leaving 11 bases between them. The V gene's germline CDR1 is SGHRS and CDR2 YFSETQ. This CDR3 region has 13 residues. The CDR3 DNA is TGCGCCAGCAGCTTGGACCAGGGGTGGGAAGCTTTCTTT. It is translated as CASSLDQGWEAFF.

The rearrangement links TRBV20-1 to TRBJ1-2; 8 nucleotides match TRBD1. The CDR3 contains 13 residues. CDR1 and CDR2 (germline): DFQATT, SNEGSKA (reference sequence). The V gene end was trimmed by 5 bases and the J gene end by 4 bases; junction bases not matched to a gene: 6. This chain's CDR3 is CSAGDRLRYGYTF. DNA for the CDR3: TGCAGTGCTGGGGACAGGCTTCGCTATGGCTACACCTTC.

This clonotype showed up many times. The genes are TRBV6-5 and TRBJ2-2; the D is unclear. The CDR3 extends over 14 amino acids. In germline, CDR1 is MNHEY, CDR2 SVGAGI. V shed 0 bases and J shed 6 bases, with 8 bases lying between them. CDR3 nucleotides: TGTGCCAGCAGTTACTCGCCGCCTGCCGGGGAGCTGTTTTTT. It codes for CASSYSPPAGELFF.

With regard to this clonotype: It is likely a read error: a sequence one base away is far more abundant. This chain links TRBV2 with TRBJ2-7; D ambiguous. The J call may be wrong; the DNA end is better matched by TRBJ2-1. Germline CDR1 reads SNHLY; CDR2 reads FYNNEI. The CDR3 covers 16 residues. This CDR3 reads CASSLGPKGSYNEQFF. The CDR3 bases are TGTGCCAGCAGCCTGGGTCCCAAAGGCTCCTACAATGAGCAGTTCTTC.

The chain is built from TRBV9 and TRBJ2-3; no definite D call. The ends were cut back, 1 base at V and 2 bases at J, with 5 bases in the middle. The germline gives CDR1 SGDLS, CDR2 YYNGEE. This CDR3 contains 13 residues. The CDR3 coding sequence is TGTGCCAGCAGCGTATGGGACACAGATACGCAGTATTTT. The encoded protein is CASSVWDTDTQYF.

J is TRBJ2-1 and V is TRBV6-9, with D possibly matching TRBD1 (5 bases). CDR1 MNHGY and CDR2 SVAAGI come from the germline V gene. There are 14 residues in the CDR3. Trimming cost V 2 bases and J 10 bases, with 15 bases left between them. DNA of the CDR3: TGTGCCAGCAGTTATATTCCAGGGCCCTACGAGCAGTTCTTC. Protein product: CASSYIPGPYEQFF.

This clonotype has only a few counts. A junction boundary mismatches the germline segment, possibly from a read error. The chain carries TRBV20-1 and TRBJ2-1; 10 bases are a match to TRBD2. The CDR3 runs 14 residues. The germline CDR1 and CDR2 sequences are DFQATT and SNEGSKA (reference sequence). CDR3 bases: TGCTGTGCTCTGGGCCCCGAGCGGGGGGGAGAGCAGTTCTTC. Amino acid sequence: CCALGPERGGEQFF.

In this sample, this clonotype turned up many times. V gene TRBV12-3 or TRBV12-4 combines with J gene TRBJ1-1, with D possibly being TRBD1 (6 bases). The V end was cut by 3 bases, the J end by 4 bases, with 18 bases between. The CDR3 contains 16 residues. DNA for the CDR3: TGTGCCAGCAGTTTTCGGCGTGTGGGGGCTGGCACTGAAGCTTTCTTT. Amino acids: CASSFRRVGAGTEAFF.

The V and J genes are TRBV6-2 or TRBV6-3 and TRBJ2-4; D possibly matches TRBD1 or TRBD2 (5 bases each). Germline assignment: CDR1 MNHEY and CDR2 SVGEGT. The V end lost 5 bases, the J end lost 1 base, and 18 bases lay between the germline ends. The CDR3 spans 17 residues. The CDR3 DNA reads as TGTGCCAGCAGTACCAAGCCAGTGTGGGGGGCCAAAAACATTCAGTACTTC. Translated: CASSTKPVWGAKNIQYF.

This clonotype was observed many times. The chain combines TRBV25-1 with TRBJ1-1; 11 nucleotides agree with TRBD1. CDR3 length: 14 amino acids. The germline V gene encodes CDR1 MGHDK and CDR2 SYGVNS. With V trimmed by 4 bases and J by 5 bases, 3 bases remained unmatched. The CDR3 region is CASSGDRGGTEAFF. CDR3 sequence (DNA): TGTGCCAGCAGTGGGGACAGGGGGGGAACTGAAGCTTTCTTT.

This clonotype showed up many times. The V gene is TRBV5-1, the J gene TRBJ1-2; TRBD1 might be the D (5 bases). Germline CDR1 and CDR2: SGHRS and YFSETQ. CDR3 size: 15 residues. Between the trimmed V and J ends, which lost 0 bases and 3 bases, there was a span of 12 bases. The CDR3: CASSLGVQQDYGYTF. The CDR3 DNA follows: TGCGCCAGCAGCTTGGGGGTTCAACAGGACTATGGCTACACCTTC.

V usage is TRBV29-1 and J usage is TRBJ2-3; 12 bases fit TRBD2. This CDR3 contains 15 residues. Unmatched junction bases numbered 8, after V lost 6 bases and J lost 4 bases. In germline, CDR1 is SQVTM, CDR2 ANQGSEA. CDR3 protein: CSVQASGRAADTQYF. The CDR3 bases are TGCAGCGTCCAAGCTAGCGGGAGGGCAGCAGATACGCAGTATTTT.

This clonotype has just a few counts. The chain uses TRBV28 and TRBJ1-5, with 8 bases matching TRBD1. The J segment lost 2 bases and the V segment lost 3 bases, leaving 3 bases of the junction unmatched. This CDR3 is built from 15 residues. CDR1 and CDR2 (germline): MDHEN, SYDVKM. Written as DNA, the CDR3 is TGTGCCAGCAGTTTCCTGGGACAGGGCAATCAGCCCCAGCATTTT. It is translated as CASSFLGQGNQPQHF. Full variable domain (missing parts from reference TRBV28 and TRBJ1-5): DVKVTQSSRYLVKRTGEKVFLECVQDMDHENMFWYRQDPGLGLRLIYFSYDVKMKEKGDIPEGYSVSREKKERFSLILESASTNQTSMYLCASSFLGQGNQPQHFGDGTRLSIL.

This clonotype was observed many times. This rearrangement joins TRBV28 to TRBJ2-1, with 8 bases identical to TRBD1. Trimming removed 4 bases from V and 4 bases from J; junction bases left unmatched: 9. The CDR3 consists of 16 residues. Germline CDR1 reads MDHEN; CDR2 reads SYDVKM. The CDR3 loop is CASSSFGQGSYNEQFF. For the CDR3, the DNA is TGTGCCAGCAGTTCCTTCGGACAGGGCTCTTACAATGAGCAGTTCTTC. Supplemented by reference TRBV28 and TRBJ2-1, the full variable domain reads DVKVTQSSRYLVKRTGEKVFLECVQDMDHENMFWYRQDPGLGLRLIYFSYDVKMKEKGDIPEGYSVSREKKERFSLILESASTNQTSMYLCASSSFGQGSYNEQFFGPGTRLTVL.

This clonotype was seen more than once but under ten times. The V call is TRBV25-1, the J call TRBJ1-2, with D possibly matching TRBD1 (5 bases). This CDR3 contains 14 residues. Trimming stripped 1 base from V and 8 bases from J, with 14 bases between. Looked up from germline, CDR1 is MGHDK and CDR2 is SYGVNS. The CDR3 sequence is CASSELGGLGGYTF. The CDR3, as DNA: TGTGCCAGCAGTGAATTGGGGGGATTAGGAGGCTACACCTTC.

This clonotype has more than one count but fewer than ten. V is TRBV15 and J is TRBJ1-4; possible D gene TRBD1, 5 bases. The length of the CDR3 is 16 residues. The V gene lost 5 bases and the J gene lost 3 bases, with 16 bases spanning the gap. From germline, CDR1 is LNHNV and CDR2 YYDKDF (reference sequence). CDR3 nucleotide sequence: TGTGCCACCAGCCCTCGCGGGGGTAAAGCTAATGAAAAACTGTTTTTT. This gives the protein CATSPRGGKANEKLFF.

The rearrangement joins TRBV28 to TRBJ1-6; D ambiguous. Trimming pared 8 bases from V and 11 bases from J, leaving 10 bases between. The germline gives CDR1 MDHEN, CDR2 SYDVKM. The CDR3 is 11 residues long. CDR3 amino acids: CASGVEPPLHF. In nucleotides, the CDR3 is TGTGCCAGCGGGGTAGAGCCACCCCTCCACTTT.

In regard to this clonotype: A much larger clone lies a single base off, so this may be a read error. The rearrangement uses TRBV6-1 and TRBJ2-7; D call uncertain. CDR3 size: 17 residues. In germline, CDR1 is MNHNS, CDR2 SASEGT. V lost 5 bases and J lost 6, with 26 bases in between. The CDR3 DNA is TGTGCCAGCAGTCCATTCGCAGGTAGTTATGCTGGCTGCGAGCAGTACTTC. This sequence encodes CASSPFAGSYAGCEQYF.

In regard to this clonotype: Just one base apart from a much larger clone, this may be a read error. The gene calls are TRBV6-1 and TRBJ2-1; D might be TRBD2 (6 bases). The J call may be incorrect, as the DNA end agrees better with TRBJ2-7. The CDR3 covers 13 residues. The germline CDR1 and CDR2 sequences are MNHNS and SASEGT. The CDR3 DNA reads TGTGCCATCACTAGGGACTTCGACAATGAGCAGTACTTC. Translated, it gives CAITRDFDNEQYF.

This clonotype was detected only a few times. This sequence joins TRBV14 and TRBJ2-1, with D unclear. The CDR3 length is 16 residues. V lost 8 bases to trimming and J lost 3 bases, with 20 bases between them. CDR1 is SGHDN and CDR2 is FVKESK in the germline V gene. DNA of the CDR3: TGTGCCAGCCGGGTCATTTTCCAAAAGCTCTACAATGAGCAGTTCTTC. Its translation: CASRVIFQKLYNEQFF.

Ten or more counts support this clonotype. This chain connects TRBV9 to TRBJ2-7, with 7 bases that match TRBD2. CDR3 size: 14 residues. Germline lookup yields CDR1 SGDLS and CDR2 YYNGEE. Trimming cost V 1 base and J 4 bases; bases outside gene matches: 5. CDR3 in amino acids: CASSVTGGSYEQYF. CDR3 nucleotide sequence: TGTGCCAGCAGCGTAACTGGCGGGAGTTACGAGCAGTACTTC.

This clonotype was picked up many times. This chain joins TRBV3-1 and TRBJ2-1; TRBD2 matches 9 bases. The CDR3 sequence is 13 residues long. The germline gives CDR1 LGHDT, CDR2 YNNKEL (reference sequence). Trimming took 4 bases from V and 10 from J; bases not matched to a gene: 5. The CDR3: CASSLGLAREQFF. The CDR3 DNA reads TGTGCCAGCAGCCTCGGACTAGCGCGCGAGCAGTTCTTC.

As to this clonotype: The junction does not match germline at one end; this may be a read error. This chain links TRBV7-2 with TRBJ2-2; D is perhaps TRBD2 (6 bases). The germline gives CDR1 SGHTA, CDR2 FQGNSA. The CDR3 covers 17 residues. The CDR3 sequence: CASSLAETDGNTGGLFF. The CDR3 nucleotides read TGTGCCAGCAGCTTAGCGGAGACGGATGGAAACACCGGGGGGCTGTTTTTT. The complete variable domain, with remaining parts taken from reference TRBV7-2 and TRBJ2-2, reads GAGVSQSPSNKVTEKGKDVELRCDPISGHTALYWYRQSLGQGLEFLIYFQGNSAPDKSGLPSDRFSAERTGGSVSTLTIQRTQQEDSAVYLCASSLAETDGNTGGLFFGEGSRLTVL.

Remarks on this clonotype: A much larger clone is a single base away; this may be a read error. Since the CDR3 does not end with the conserved phenylalanine or tryptophan, this likely comes from a read error. V usage is TRBV5-1 and J usage is TRBJ2-1, with D possibly matching TRBD1 (6 bases). This CDR3 region has 14 residues. Germline V gene data show CDR1 as SGHRS and CDR2 as YFSETQ. V was pared by 1 base and J by 12 bases, with 17 bases between. The CDR3 sequence: CASSLWAGAVGQFL. The DNA for the CDR3 is TGCGCCAGCAGCTTGTGGGCAGGGGCGGTCGGGCAGTTCTTG.

This clonotype was observed many times. The genes are TRBV5-1 and TRBJ2-1; 7 bases fit TRBD2. Germline V gives CDR1 SGHRS, CDR2 YFSETQ. The V gene end was trimmed by 0 bases and the J gene end by 7 bases; junction bases not matched to a gene: 4. The CDR3 has 14 residues. CDR3 sequence: CASSLESSGNEQFF. In DNA form, the CDR3 reads TGCGCCAGCAGCTTGGAGTCTAGCGGAAATGAGCAGTTCTTC.

This clonotype was recorded many times. The chain recombines TRBV7-9 with TRBJ2-7, with 11 nucleotides matching TRBD2. J gave up 0 bases and V 5 bases, and 9 bases lay outside the gene matches. Germline V gene lookup returns CDR1 SEHNR and CDR2 FQNEAQ (reference sequence). The CDR3 has 17 amino acids. The CDR3 is CASSPRLAGPFSYEQYF. Written as DNA, the CDR3 is TGTGCCAGCAGCCCTCGACTAGCGGGACCGTTCTCCTACGAGCAGTACTTC.

This clonotype was seen ten or more times. The gene calls are TRBV11-2 and TRBJ1-2; D is uncertain. This CDR3 has 12 residues. V was clipped by 3 bases and J by 3 bases, with 5 bases between them. Germline V lookup: CDR1 SGHAT, CDR2 FQNNGV. This CDR3 is CASSFTDYGYTF. CDR3 nucleotide sequence: TGTGCCAGCAGCTTTACTGACTATGGCTACACCTTC.